This T cell receptor beta chain was observed in a study of memory CD4+ T cells and cytomegalovirus serostatus. About the study: Donors were healthy Belgian adults, 8 to 10 CMV seropositive and approximately 25 seronegative. General observations from the study: Median bootstrapped AUC for CMV status was about 0.96 originally, approximately 0.9 US-trained.

Authors' processing steps: After removing out-of-frame reads, approximately 2 million distinct TCRbeta sequences remained. Sequenced by immunoSEQ multiplex PCR; TCRdb stores in-frame clones only, minus some. That table is the source of V, J and clone size, and D and trimming were worked out from the DNA. Found here are 50,000 or so clones, approximately 80% of them singletons; the top ten hold approximately 0.59%. CDR3 length: 13 amino acids. CDR1 is SQVTM and CDR2 is ANQGSEA in the germline V gene. V dropped 0 bases and J dropped 9 bases, with 12 bases sitting between them. Regarding this clone: Antigen: not known.

Single viable CD3+CD4+CD8-CD45RO+ cells were sorted as the memory CD4+ T cells. This chain links TRBV29-1 with TRBJ2-1; D is undetermined. Sequenced: memory CD4+ T cells from blood. This clonotype was obtained from an adult in good health and CMV-seronegative. The CDR3 DNA reads as TGCAGCGTTGAAGAACCCTCCTACGTTGAGCAGTTCTTC. Translating gives CSVEEPSYVEQFF.